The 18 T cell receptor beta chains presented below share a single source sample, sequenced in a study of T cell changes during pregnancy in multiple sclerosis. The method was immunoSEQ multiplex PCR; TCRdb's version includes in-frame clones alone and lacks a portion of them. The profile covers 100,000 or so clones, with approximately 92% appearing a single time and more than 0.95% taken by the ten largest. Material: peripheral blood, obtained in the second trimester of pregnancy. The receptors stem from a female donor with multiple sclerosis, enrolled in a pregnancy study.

The chain's CDR3 is CASSQDGTGRVEQYF. CDR3 nucleotide sequence: TGTGCCAGCAGCCAAGACGGCACAGGGAGGGTAGAGCAGTACTTC. The chain joins TRBV4-2 to TRBJ2-7, with D perhaps matching TRBD2 (7 bases). The V gene's germline CDR1 is LGHNA and CDR2 YNFKEQ. The ends were cut back, 0 bases at V and 7 bases at J, with 16 bases in the middle. This CDR3 is 15 amino acids long.

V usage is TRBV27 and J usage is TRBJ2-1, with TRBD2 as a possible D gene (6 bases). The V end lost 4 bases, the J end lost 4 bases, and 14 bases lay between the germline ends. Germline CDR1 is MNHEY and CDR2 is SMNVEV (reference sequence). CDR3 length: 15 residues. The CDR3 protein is CASSYGGLLYNEQFF. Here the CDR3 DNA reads TGTGCCAGCAGTTATGGGGGACTTTTGTACAATGAGCAGTTCTTC.

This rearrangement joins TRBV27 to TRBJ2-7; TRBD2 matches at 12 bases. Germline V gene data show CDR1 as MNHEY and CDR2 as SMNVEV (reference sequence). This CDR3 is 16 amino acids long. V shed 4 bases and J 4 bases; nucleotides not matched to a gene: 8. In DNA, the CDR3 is TGTGCCAGCAGTTCGTGGCTAGCGGGAGGGCTGTACGAGCAGTACTTC. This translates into CASSSWLAGGLYEQYF.

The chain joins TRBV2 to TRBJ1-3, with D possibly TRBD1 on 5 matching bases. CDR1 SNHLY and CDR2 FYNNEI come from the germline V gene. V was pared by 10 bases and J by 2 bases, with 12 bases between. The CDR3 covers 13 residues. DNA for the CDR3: TGTGCCACCCGTACAGGTCCTGGAAACACCATATATTTT. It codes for CATRTGPGNTIYF.

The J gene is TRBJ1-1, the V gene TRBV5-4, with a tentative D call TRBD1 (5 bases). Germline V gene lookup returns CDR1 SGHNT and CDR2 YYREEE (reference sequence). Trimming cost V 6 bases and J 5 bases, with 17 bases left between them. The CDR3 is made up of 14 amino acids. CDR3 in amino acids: CASTGGGWGTEAFF. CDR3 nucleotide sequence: TGTGCCAGCACCGGGGGGGGGTGGGGTACTGAAGCTTTCTTT.

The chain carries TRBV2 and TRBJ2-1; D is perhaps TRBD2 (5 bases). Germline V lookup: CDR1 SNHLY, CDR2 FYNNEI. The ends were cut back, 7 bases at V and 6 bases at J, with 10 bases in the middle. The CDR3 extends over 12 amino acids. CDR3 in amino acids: CASNGISNEQFF. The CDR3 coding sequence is TGTGCCAGCAACGGGATATCCAATGAGCAGTTCTTC. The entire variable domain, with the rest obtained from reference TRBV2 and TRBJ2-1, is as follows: EPEVTQTPSHQVTQMGQEVILRCVPISNHLYFYWYRQILGQKVEFLVSFYNNEISEKSEIFDDQFSVERPDGSNFTLKIRSTKLEDSAMYFCASNGISNEQFFGPGTRLTVL.

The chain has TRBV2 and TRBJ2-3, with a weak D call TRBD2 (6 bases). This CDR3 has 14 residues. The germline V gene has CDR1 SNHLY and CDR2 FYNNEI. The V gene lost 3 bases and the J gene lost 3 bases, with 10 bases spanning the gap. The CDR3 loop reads CASSDRRGTDTQYF. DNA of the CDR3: TGTGCCAGCAGTGATCGGAGGGGTACAGATACGCAGTATTTT.

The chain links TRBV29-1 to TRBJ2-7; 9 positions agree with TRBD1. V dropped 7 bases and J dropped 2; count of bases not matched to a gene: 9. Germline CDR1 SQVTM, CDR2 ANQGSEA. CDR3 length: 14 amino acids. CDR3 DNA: TGCAGCGCCTGCCGGGACAGGGACACCTACGAGCAGTACTTC. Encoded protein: CSACRDRDTYEQYF.

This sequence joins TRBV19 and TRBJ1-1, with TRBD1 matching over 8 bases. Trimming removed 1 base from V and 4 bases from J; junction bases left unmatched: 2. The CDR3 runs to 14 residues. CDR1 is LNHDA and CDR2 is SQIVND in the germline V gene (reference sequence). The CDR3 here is CASSIADRGTEAFF. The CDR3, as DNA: TGTGCCAGTAGTATAGCCGACAGGGGCACTGAAGCTTTCTTT. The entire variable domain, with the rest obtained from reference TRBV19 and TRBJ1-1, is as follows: DGGITQSPKYLFRKEGQNVTLSCEQNLNHDAMYWYRQDPGQGLRLIYYSQIVNDFQKGDIAEGYSVSREKKESFPLTVTSAQKNPTAFYLCASSIADRGTEAFFGQGTRLTVV.

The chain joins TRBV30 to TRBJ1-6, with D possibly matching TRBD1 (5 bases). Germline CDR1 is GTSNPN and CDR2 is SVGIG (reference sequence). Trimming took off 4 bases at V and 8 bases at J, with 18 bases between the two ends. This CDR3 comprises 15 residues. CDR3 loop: CAWKRMTASHSPLHF. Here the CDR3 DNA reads TGTGCCTGGAAGCGTATGACAGCTTCGCATTCACCCCTCCACTTT.

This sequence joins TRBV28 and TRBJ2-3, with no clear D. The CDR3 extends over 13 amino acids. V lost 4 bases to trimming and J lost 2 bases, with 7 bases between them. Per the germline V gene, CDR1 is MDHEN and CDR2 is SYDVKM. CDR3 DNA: TGTGCCAGCAGTTCCCCCCTCACAGATACGCAGTATTTT. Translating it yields CASSSPLTDTQYF.

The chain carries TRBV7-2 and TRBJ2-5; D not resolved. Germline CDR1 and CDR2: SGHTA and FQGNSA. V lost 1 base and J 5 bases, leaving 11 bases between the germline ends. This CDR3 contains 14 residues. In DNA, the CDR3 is TGTGCCAGCAGCTTAGGCCGCGGAAGGGAGACCCAGTACTTC. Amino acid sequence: CASSLGRGRETQYF.

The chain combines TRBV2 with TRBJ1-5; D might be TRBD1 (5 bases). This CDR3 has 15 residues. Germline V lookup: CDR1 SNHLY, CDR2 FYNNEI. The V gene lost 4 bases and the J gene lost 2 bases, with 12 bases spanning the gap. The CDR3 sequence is CASSGAGTGNQPQHF. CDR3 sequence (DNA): TGTGCCAGCAGTGGGGCGGGGACTGGCAATCAGCCCCAGCATTTT.

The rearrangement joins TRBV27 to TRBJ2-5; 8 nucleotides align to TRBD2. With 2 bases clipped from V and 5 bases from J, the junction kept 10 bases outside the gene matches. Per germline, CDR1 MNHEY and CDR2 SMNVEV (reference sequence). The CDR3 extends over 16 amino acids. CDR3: CASSLARGGRRETQYF. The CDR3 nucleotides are TGTGCCAGCAGTTTAGCACGCGGGGGGAGGCGGGAGACCCAGTACTTC.

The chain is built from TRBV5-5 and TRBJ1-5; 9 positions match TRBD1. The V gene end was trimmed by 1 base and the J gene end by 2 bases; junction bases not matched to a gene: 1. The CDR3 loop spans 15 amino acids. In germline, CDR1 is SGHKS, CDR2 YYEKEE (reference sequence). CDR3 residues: CASSLRQGGNQPQHF. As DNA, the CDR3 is TGTGCCAGCAGCTTGCGACAGGGGGGCAATCAGCCCCAGCATTTT.

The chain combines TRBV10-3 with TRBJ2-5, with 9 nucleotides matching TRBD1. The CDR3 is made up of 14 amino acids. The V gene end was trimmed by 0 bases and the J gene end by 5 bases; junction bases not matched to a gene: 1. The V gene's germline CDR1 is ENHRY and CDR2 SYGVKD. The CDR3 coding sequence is TGTGCCATCAGTGAGTCGACAGGGGGGGAGACCCAGTACTTC. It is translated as CAISESTGGETQYF.

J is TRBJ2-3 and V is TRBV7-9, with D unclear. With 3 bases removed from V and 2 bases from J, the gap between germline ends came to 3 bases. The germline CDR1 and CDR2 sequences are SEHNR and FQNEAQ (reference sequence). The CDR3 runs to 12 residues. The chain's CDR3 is CASSFHTDTQYF. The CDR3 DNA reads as TGTGCCAGCAGCTTTCACACAGATACGCAGTATTTT.

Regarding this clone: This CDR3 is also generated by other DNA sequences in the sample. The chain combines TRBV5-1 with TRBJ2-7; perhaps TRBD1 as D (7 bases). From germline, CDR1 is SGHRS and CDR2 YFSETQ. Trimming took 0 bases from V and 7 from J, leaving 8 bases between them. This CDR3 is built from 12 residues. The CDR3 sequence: CASSLAGGEQYF. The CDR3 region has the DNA TGCGCCAGCAGCTTGGCAGGGGGGGAGCAGTACTTC.